The present T cell receptor beta chain was sequenced within a study of blood T cells in healthy people across ages. A few counts support this clonotype. A second PCR of about 6 to 12 cycles used a sample-barcoded 5' primer and a J-beta primer mix. Via MiXCR, TCRdb re-called the 5' RACE reads, giving one row per CDR3 protein. In the table there are 800,000 to 1,300,000 distinct CDR3 sequences, approximately 25% of which are singletons. V shed 0 bases and J 5 bases; nucleotides not matched to a gene: 13. Looked up from germline, CDR1 is DFQATT and CDR2 is SNEGSKA (reference sequence). The CDR3 runs 17 residues. These data were likewise used in another study, on T cells of mothers and their children. That paper notes: Unrelated pairs and related pairs have their TCR recombination output shaped similarly by thymic selection.

Sequences were obtained from blood. The receptor's source is a girl aged 2 to 10 in good health. The chain recombines TRBV20-1 with TRBJ1-2; 9 nucleotides agree with TRBD1. For the CDR3, the DNA is TGCAGTGCTAGAGATCTGGGGACAGGGACCCCGGGGTATGGCTACACCTTC. This gives the protein CSARDLGTGTPGYGYTF.